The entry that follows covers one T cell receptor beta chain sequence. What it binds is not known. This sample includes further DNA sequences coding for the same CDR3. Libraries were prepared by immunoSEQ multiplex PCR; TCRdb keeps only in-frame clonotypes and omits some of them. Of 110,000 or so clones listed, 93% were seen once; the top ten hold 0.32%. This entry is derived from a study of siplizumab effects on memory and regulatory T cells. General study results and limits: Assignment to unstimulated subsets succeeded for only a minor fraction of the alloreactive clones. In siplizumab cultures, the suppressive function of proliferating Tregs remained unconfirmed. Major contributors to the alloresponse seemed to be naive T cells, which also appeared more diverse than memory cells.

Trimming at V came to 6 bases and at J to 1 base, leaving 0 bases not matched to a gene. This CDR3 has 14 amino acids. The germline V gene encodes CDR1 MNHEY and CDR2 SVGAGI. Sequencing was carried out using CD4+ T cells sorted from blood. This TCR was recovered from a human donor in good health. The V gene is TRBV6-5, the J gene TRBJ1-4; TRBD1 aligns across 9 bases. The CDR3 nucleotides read TGTGCCAGCAGGGGACAGGGAACTAATGAAAAACTGTTTTTT. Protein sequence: CASRGQGTNEKLFF.